The 16 T cell receptor beta chains in this list originate from one sample, sequenced in a study of T cells in Graves' hyperthyroidism and ophthalmopathy. Amplification of TCR beta CDR3 regions was performed using RNA transcripts as template. A set of HTBI primers served as the primers for a first-round RT-PCR of the TCR CDR3. TCRdb re-called the multiplex PCR reads with MiXCR, one entry per CDR3 protein. The sample lists around 440,000 distinct CDR3 sequences, 15% to 17% occurring once. Sequenced: blood. These receptors all stem from a woman younger than 35 with Graves' hyperthyroidism.

This clonotype was seen at least ten times. This rearrangement joins TRBV20-1 to TRBJ2-7, with 9 bases fitting TRBD2. The germline V gene has CDR1 DFQATT and CDR2 SNEGSKA (reference sequence). V shed 6 bases, J shed 8 bases, and the junction held 14 bases outside the gene matches. The CDR3 has 14 amino acids. CDR3: CSAPPGLAGDQQYF. The CDR3 region has the DNA TGCAGTGCCCCCCCGGGGTTAGCGGGAGACCAGCAGTACTTC.

The V and J genes are TRBV20-1 and TRBJ1-3; D remains ambiguous. CDR3 size: 13 residues. CDR1 DFQATT and CDR2 SNEGSKA come from the germline V gene (reference sequence). Trimming removed 3 bases at V and 3 bases at J, with 9 bases between. The DNA for the CDR3 is TGCAGTGCTAGTAGTGGATTTGGAAACACCATATATTTT. This translates into CSASSGFGNTIYF.

This clonotype was recorded a few times. The rearrangement joins TRBV7-9 to TRBJ2-3; tentatively, D is TRBD2 (6 bases). Germline V lookup: CDR1 SEHNR, CDR2 FQNEAQ (reference sequence). The CDR3 runs to 13 residues. V lost 1 base and J 9 bases, leaving 11 bases between the germline ends. In DNA form, the CDR3 reads TGTGCCAGCAGCTTAGGACTAGAAGGGACGCAGTATTTT. Its protein product is CASSLGLEGTQYF.

This clonotype showed up many times. The chain is built from TRBV5-5 and TRBJ1-1; 7 bases are shared with TRBD1. J gave up 3 bases and V 0 bases, and 5 bases lay outside the gene matches. The germline CDR1 and CDR2 sequences are SGHKS and YYEKEE (reference sequence). The CDR3 loop spans 15 amino acids. For the CDR3, the DNA is TGTGCCAGCAGCTTGGGACAGGGCGAAGACACTGAAGCTTTCTTT. This sequence encodes CASSLGQGEDTEAFF.

This clonotype occurred a few times. The chain carries TRBV19 and TRBJ2-5; 7 nucleotides agree with TRBD1. The CDR3 runs 15 residues. The J segment lost 5 bases and the V segment lost 2 bases, leaving 8 bases of the junction unmatched. Looked up from germline, CDR1 is LNHDA and CDR2 is SQIVND (reference sequence). As DNA, the CDR3 is TGTGCCAGTAGTATATTAAGGGGGCTGGGGGAGACCCAGTACTTC. Its protein product is CASSILRGLGETQYF.

The sample holds many counts of this clonotype. V and J are TRBV20-1 and TRBJ2-1; 10 bases map to TRBD1. V gave up 3 bases and J gave up 7 bases; unmatched junction bases: 9. The CDR3 loop spans 15 amino acids. The V gene's germline CDR1 is DFQATT and CDR2 SNEGSKA (reference sequence). This CDR3 is CSARPEDRGENEQFF. For the CDR3, the DNA is TGCAGTGCTAGGCCAGAGGACAGGGGGGAAAATGAGCAGTTCTTC.

V and J are TRBV20-1 and TRBJ2-1; 16 bases fit TRBD2. CDR3 length equals 18 residues. CDR1 and CDR2 from the germline V gene are DFQATT and SNEGSKA (reference sequence). The J segment lost 5 bases and the V segment lost 3 bases, leaving 10 bases of the junction unmatched. The CDR3: CSARKGLAGGVGNNEQFF. CDR3 nucleotides: TGCAGTGCTAGGAAGGGACTAGCGGGAGGGGTCGGTAACAATGAGCAGTTCTTC.

The gene calls are TRBV4-1 and TRBJ2-7, with D perhaps TRBD1 (6 bases). This CDR3 region has 15 residues. Germline values: CDR1 MGHRA, CDR2 YSYEKL. V was cut by 0 bases and J by 6 bases, with 15 bases left in between. This CDR3 is CASSQETGSVIEQYF. The CDR3 region has the DNA TGCGCCAGCAGCCAAGAAACAGGGTCGGTGATCGAGCAGTACTTC.

The sample holds a few counts of this clonotype. The V and J genes are TRBV27 and TRBJ1-1, with D tentatively TRBD1 (6 bases). V was shortened by 4 bases and J by 1 base, with 10 bases between the two germline ends. The germline V gene encodes CDR1 MNHEY and CDR2 SMNVEV (reference sequence). This CDR3 has 14 amino acids. The CDR3: CASSSTGSNTEAFF. CDR3 DNA sequence: TGTGCCAGCAGTTCCACAGGGTCGAACACTGAAGCTTTCTTT.

This clonotype showed up just a few times. V is TRBV10-3 and J is TRBJ2-7; D not resolved. V was clipped by 8 bases and J by 6 bases, with 20 bases between them. The CDR3 has 14 residues. The germline gives CDR1 ENHRY, CDR2 SYGVKD. The CDR3 region is CAIRMSGELVEQYF. The CDR3 bases are TGTGCCATCCGCATGTCGGGCGAATTGGTCGAGCAGTACTTC.

The genes are TRBV28 and TRBJ2-3; D unclear. The CDR3 loop spans 16 amino acids. From germline, CDR1 is MDHEN and CDR2 SYDVKM. V was shortened by 5 bases and J by 0 bases, with 15 bases between the two germline ends. CDR3 region: CASSPLRRFSTDTQYF. The CDR3 nucleotides are TGTGCCAGCAGTCCCCTTCGCAGGTTCAGCACAGATACGCAGTATTTT.

This clonotype was counted at least ten times. The chain recombines TRBV29-1 with TRBJ2-7; 9 bases align to TRBD1. CDR1 SQVTM and CDR2 ANQGSEA come from the germline V gene. Trimming removed 6 bases from V and 3 bases from J; junction bases left unmatched: 3. The CDR3 consists of 12 residues. Here the CDR3 DNA reads TGCAGCGTGGGACAGGGTGTCTACGAGCAGTACTTC. It specifies CSVGQGVYEQYF.

Many counts were recorded for this clonotype. The CDR3 sequence: CASGPLAGRVDTQYF. CDR3 sequence (DNA): TGTGCCAGCGGACCTTTAGCGGGAAGGGTAGATACGCAGTATTTT. The chain combines TRBV28 with TRBJ2-3; 8 bases match TRBD2. The CDR3 runs to 15 residues. Germline loops: CDR1 MDHEN, CDR2 SYDVKM. With 8 bases clipped from V and 5 bases from J, the junction kept 12 bases outside the gene matches.

This clonotype was counted once. DNA for the CDR3: TGTGCCAGCTCACCACCGAAAGTTAAGCTAGCGAGTCCGGGGACCCAGTACTTC. Amino acids: CASSPPKVKLASPGTQYF. The chain employs TRBV12-3 or TRBV12-4 and TRBJ2-5, with a possible D match to TRBD2 (6 bases). This CDR3 spans 18 amino acids. Trimming removed 8 bases from V and 7 bases from J, with 32 bases in between.

The table lists this clonotype with many counts. The chain joins TRBV27 to TRBJ2-5; a weak D match, TRBD2 (6 bases). CDR1 is MNHEY, CDR2 SMNVEV, per germline (reference sequence). This CDR3 spans 13 amino acids. Deletions cut 5 bases from V and 4 bases from J, with 11 bases between. This CDR3 is CASSPMGGETQYF. CDR3 in DNA: TGTGCCAGCAGTCCAATGGGGGGAGAGACCCAGTACTTC.

This clonotype was observed many times. The chain carries TRBV20-1 and TRBJ2-1; 9 bases are a match to TRBD1. V shed 7 bases and J 8 bases; nucleotides not matched to a gene: 9. Germline V gene sequence: CDR1 DFQATT, CDR2 SNEGSKA (reference sequence). The CDR3 spans 13 residues. The CDR3 region has the DNA TGCAGTGTCACGGGACAGGGATTCGATGAGCAGTTCTTC. This gives the protein CSVTGQGFDEQFF.